This T cell receptor (beta chain) was captured by sequencing in a study of OX40 agonist ivuxolimab in advanced cancers. Regarding the complete study: Ivuxolimab was a fully human IgG2 agonistic monoclonal antibody targeting the costimulatory receptor OX40 (CD134). The point of sequencing TCRbeta in the periphery was to test whether ivuxolimab changed TCR sequence diversity and drove clonal T-cell expansion. Prior anti-PD-1, anti-PD-L1 or anti-CTLA-4 therapy was permitted, and roughly two fifths of dose-escalation patients had received checkpoint inhibitors. Among the roughly 50 dose-escalation patients, roughly 20 had hepatocellular carcinoma, roughly 15 melanoma, 9 renal cell carcinoma and 9 head and neck cancer. Three dose-escalation patients achieved partial responses, one with hepatocellular carcinoma and two with cutaneous melanoma. Intravenous ivuxolimab was administered to patients every 2 weeks at six dose levels: 0.01, 0.1, 0.3, 1.5, 3 and 10 mg/kg. The paper reports the monotherapy dose-escalation portion (N of about 52 patients) of the phase I ivuxolimab trial. The dose-escalation cohort was 80% to 90% male with a mean age of 60 years, ranging from roughly 23 to 90.

General conclusions and limits of the study: Antigen specificity was not determined for the clonally expanded peripheral T cells. After ivuxolimab, expanded clones were on average more numerous among CD8+ T cells than among CD4+ T cells. Low levels of normalized T-cell clonal expansion were also seen in some nonresponding patients. At doses of 0.1 to 3.0 mg/kg, clonal expansion of both CD4+ and CD8+ blood T cells was observed from baseline to week 6. In partial responders in the 0.1-3.0 mg/kg groups, normalized peripheral clonal expansion was found to be among the lowest, especially among CD8+ T cells.

Germline trimming: 5 bases from V, 7 bases from J; junction bases outside gene matches: 6. CDR1 and CDR2 (SGHVS, FNYEAQ) derive from the germline V gene. From the cysteine up to the phenylalanine, the CDR3 has a length of 14 residues. Only the CDR3 DNA stays, 42 bases, in frame from base 1. About this clone: It lacks a known antigen. No qualities accompany the bases; no much larger clone lies one base away.

The trial excluded patients who had a history of autoimmune disease or were on systemic immunosuppression. Peripheral blood for TCR sequencing was drawn from every dose cohort at baseline, at cycle 4 day 1 and at cycle 7 day 1. Samples came from an open-label, multicenter, first-in-human phase I dose-escalation trial of ivuxolimab. Adults with locally advanced or metastatic head and neck squamous cell, hepatocellular, melanoma or renal cell carcinoma were enrolled in the trial. Before TCR sequencing, CD4+ and CD8+ T cells were separately sorted from peripheral blood. Genomic DNA was isolated from the sorted cells so that the TCRbeta CDR3 region could be sequenced. TCRbeta CDR3 regions were sequenced using the immunoSEQ Assay. The table was pulled from immuneACCESS by TCRdb, which kept in-frame rearrangements only. Such tables lose some clones; where checked, under half of the loss comes from unresolved V genes, and the rest has no known cause. This sample has tens of thousands of clones in its table, and 79% of those were observed once. The ten largest clones add up to roughly 15% of the sample.

Recombination connected TRBV7-6 to TRBJ2-7; 12 bases in the middle match TRBD1. The TCR originated in an adult with an advanced solid tumor such as melanoma, head and neck, liver or kidney cancer. The sequencing here drew on CD4+ or CD8+ T cells sorted from blood, taken in a trial of the OX40 agonist ivuxolimab. Read as DNA, the sequence is TGTGCCAGCAGCGCCGGGACAGGGGGCGCAGAGCAGTACTTC. It translates to CASSAGTGGAEQYF. Supplemented by the reference TRBV7-6 and TRBJ2-7 proteins around the CDR3, the complete variable domain is GAGVSQSPRYKVTKRGQDVALRCDPISGHVSLYWYRQALGQGPEFLTYFNYEAQQDKSGLPNDRFSAERPEGSISTLTIQRTEQRDSAMYRCASSAGTGGAEQYFGPGTRLTVT.